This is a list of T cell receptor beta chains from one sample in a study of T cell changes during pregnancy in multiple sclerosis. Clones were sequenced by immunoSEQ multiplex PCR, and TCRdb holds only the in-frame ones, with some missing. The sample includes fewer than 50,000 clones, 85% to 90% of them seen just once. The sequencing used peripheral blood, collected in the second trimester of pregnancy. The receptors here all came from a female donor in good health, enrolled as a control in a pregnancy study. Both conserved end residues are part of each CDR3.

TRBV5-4	CASSLAGSGRGHGYTF
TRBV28	CASSYTTGNYGYTF
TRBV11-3	CASSTPKTGRSGNTIYF
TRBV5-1	CASSLVQGQWVEQFF
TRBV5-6	CASSKILAGGDTQYF
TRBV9	CASSAGGGEETQYF
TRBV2	CASSEGGYGYTF
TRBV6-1	CASQIKGGGWQYF
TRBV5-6	CASSSWGQGGGYTF
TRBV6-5	CASSYGASGGYNEQFF
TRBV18	CASATGQGVYEQYF
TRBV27	CASRGLAGAPYNEQFF
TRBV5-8	CASSPVRQAGELFF
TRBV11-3	CASSPGGGDYEQYF
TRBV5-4	CASSFQVSYNEQFF
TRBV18	CASSPSNSGGYEQYF
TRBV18	CASSQFPDLNEQFF
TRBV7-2	CASSRLSSYEQYF
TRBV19	CASSIWLAETQYF
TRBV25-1	CASSDNAQAPLHF
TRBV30	CAWSKTGGDGYTF
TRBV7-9	CASSRWREVGYNEQFF
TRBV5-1	CASSILLREAGTGELFF
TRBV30	CAWRDFRVAGNTIYF
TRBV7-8	CASSLDDGRLQGSDTQYF
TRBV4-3	CASSQGTRTGGPGGTIYF